Reported below is one TCR beta chain. What it binds is unknown. The 5'RACE method, run with constant-segment primers, produced TCR alpha and TCR beta cDNA libraries (carrying sample barcodes and UMIs). In TCRdb, the 5' RACE reads were re-called with MiXCR into one record per CDR3 protein. The sample records 450,000 to 650,000 distinct CDR3 sequences, roughly 20% being singletons. The V gene's germline CDR1 is SNHLY and CDR2 FYNNEI. The CDR3 extends over 16 amino acids. V lost 4 bases to trimming and J lost 2 bases, with 12 bases between them. This sample is drawn from a study of T-cell memory formation after mild COVID-19. Study information: Most TCR clusters belonged to a single donor. Broader study findings: The finding that pre-infection memory included some responding clones suggested that cross-reactive memory joined. Later expanders leaned toward CD4+, whereas clones contracting from day 15 to 85 were balanced CD4/CD8.

This clonotype originated in an adult woman who had mild COVID-19 (a few samples of this study predate the infection). Cell type and time point are not known. This sequence joins TRBV2 and TRBJ2-6; TRBD1 might be the D (7 bases). The sequenced sample consisted of PBMCs or a T cell subset sorted from them (not recorded which). CDR3 coding DNA: TGTGCCAGCAGTGCAGCAGGGGGGACTGGGGCCAACGTCCTGACTTTC. Protein sequence: CASSAAGGTGANVLTF.